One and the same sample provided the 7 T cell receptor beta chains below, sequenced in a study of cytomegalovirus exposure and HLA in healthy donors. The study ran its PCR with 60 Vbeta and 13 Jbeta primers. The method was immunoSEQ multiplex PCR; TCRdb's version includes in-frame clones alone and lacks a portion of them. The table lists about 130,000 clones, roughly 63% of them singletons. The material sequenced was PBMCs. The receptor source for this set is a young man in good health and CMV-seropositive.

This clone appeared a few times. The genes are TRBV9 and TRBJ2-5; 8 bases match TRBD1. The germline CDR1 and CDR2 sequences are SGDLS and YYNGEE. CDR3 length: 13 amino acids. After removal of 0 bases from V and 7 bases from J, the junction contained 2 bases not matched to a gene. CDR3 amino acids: CASSVGQGMTQYF. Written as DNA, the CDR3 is TGTGCCAGCAGCGTAGGACAGGGGATGACCCAGTACTTC.

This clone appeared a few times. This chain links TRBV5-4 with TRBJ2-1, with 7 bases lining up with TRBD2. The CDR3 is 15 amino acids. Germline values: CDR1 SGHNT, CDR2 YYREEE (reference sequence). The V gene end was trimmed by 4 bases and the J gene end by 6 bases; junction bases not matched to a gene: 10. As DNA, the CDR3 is TGTGCCAGCAGCCCCTCGACTAGCCCTGGCAATGAGCAGTTCTTC. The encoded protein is CASSPSTSPGNEQFF.

CDR3 protein: CSAAGAGELFF. CDR3 DNA sequence: TGCAGTGCGGCGGGTGCCGGGGAGCTGTTTTTT. V gene TRBV20-1 combines with J gene TRBJ2-2; maybe TRBD2 (5 bases). This CDR3 region has 11 residues. V gave up 6 bases and J gave up 6 bases, with 8 bases separating them. From germline, CDR1 is DFQATT and CDR2 SNEGSKA (reference sequence).

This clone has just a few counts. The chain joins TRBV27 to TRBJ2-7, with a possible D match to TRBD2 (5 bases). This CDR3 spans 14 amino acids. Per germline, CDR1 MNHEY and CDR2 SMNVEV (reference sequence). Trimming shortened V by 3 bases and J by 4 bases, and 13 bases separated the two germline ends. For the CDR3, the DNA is TGTGCCAGCAGTTTCGGCGGGCCACTTTACGAGCAGTACTTC. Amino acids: CASSFGGPLYEQYF.

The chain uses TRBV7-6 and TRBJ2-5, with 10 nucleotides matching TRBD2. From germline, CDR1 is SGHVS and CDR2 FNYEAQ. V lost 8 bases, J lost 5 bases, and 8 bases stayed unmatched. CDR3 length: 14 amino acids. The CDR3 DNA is TGTGCCAGCGCCCTAGCGGGAGTTCGGGAGACCCAGTACTTC. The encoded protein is CASALAGVRETQYF.

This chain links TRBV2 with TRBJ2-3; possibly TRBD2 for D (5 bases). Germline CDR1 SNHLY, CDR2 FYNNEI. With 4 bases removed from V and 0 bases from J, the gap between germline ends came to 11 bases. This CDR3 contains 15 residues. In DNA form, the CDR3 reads TGTGCCAGCAGTGTGGACTCACCTAGCACAGATACGCAGTATTTT. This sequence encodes CASSVDSPSTDTQYF.

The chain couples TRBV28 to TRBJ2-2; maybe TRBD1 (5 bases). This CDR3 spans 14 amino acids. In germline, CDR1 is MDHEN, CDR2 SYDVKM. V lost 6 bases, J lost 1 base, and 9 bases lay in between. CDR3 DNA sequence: TGTGCCAGCAGGCTGACAGAGAACACCGGGGAGCTGTTTTTT. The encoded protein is CASRLTENTGELFF.